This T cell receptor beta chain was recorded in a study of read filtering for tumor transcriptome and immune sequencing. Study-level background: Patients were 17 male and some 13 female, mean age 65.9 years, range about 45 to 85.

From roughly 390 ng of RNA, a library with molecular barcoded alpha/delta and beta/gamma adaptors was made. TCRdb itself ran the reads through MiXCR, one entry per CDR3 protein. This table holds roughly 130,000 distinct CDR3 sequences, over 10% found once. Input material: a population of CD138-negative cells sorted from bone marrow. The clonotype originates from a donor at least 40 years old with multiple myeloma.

The CDR3 DNA follows: TGCGCCAGCAGAAAGGTGGACGGGAACACAGATACGCAGTATTTT. This encodes CASRKVDGNTDTQYF. The gene calls are TRBV5-1 and TRBJ2-3; a possible D gene is TRBD2 (5 bases). CDR1 is SGHRS and CDR2 is YFSETQ in the germline V gene. There are 15 residues in the CDR3. V was cut by 5 bases and J by 2 bases, with 15 bases left in between. Based on the CDR3 plus reference TRBV5-1 and TRBJ2-3, the full variable domain is KAGVTQTPRYLIKTRGQQVTLSCSPISGHRSVSWYQQTPGQGLQFLFEYFSETQRNKGNFPGRFSGRQFSNSRSEMNVSTLELGDSALYLCASRKVDGNTDTQYFGPGTRLTVL.